A single T cell receptor beta chain is shown here with its context. This record belongs to a study of blood T cell repertoires in COVID-19. Study overall: Whether acute or convalescent, the COVID-19 samples came from the United States, Italy and Spain. T cells, B-cell-depleted T cells, or PBMCs provided the cDNA or gDNA that served as material.

Study processing details: Estimation of nucleated cell counts relied on the amplification of reference gene primers. Libraries were prepared by immunoSEQ multiplex PCR; TCRdb keeps only in-frame clonotypes and omits some of them. V, J and clone size are those of that table, while D and trimming were read from the DNA. The sample yields approximately 150,000 clones, approximately 80% seen once. Sequenced: peripheral blood. This TCR was sampled from an older man who had recovered from COVID-19.

Here the CDR3 reads CATRGGGDYEQYF. The CDR3 nucleotides are TGTGCCACCAGAGGAGGAGGAGACTACGAGCAGTACTTC. The genes are TRBV15 and TRBJ2-7; TRBD2 is a possible D gene (5 bases). CDR1 and CDR2 (germline): LNHNV, YYDKDF (reference sequence). V lost 6 bases, J lost 3 bases, and 12 bases lay in between. The CDR3 loop spans 13 amino acids. Variable domain in full (rest from reference TRBV15 and TRBJ2-7): DAMVIQNPRYQVTQFGKPVTLSCSQTLNHNVMYWYQQKSSQAPKLLFHYYDKDFNNEADTPDNFQSRRPNTSFCFLDIRSPGLGDTAMYLCATRGGGDYEQYFGPGTRLTVT.